The clone carrying this T cell receptor beta chain occurred many times. Its target is unknown. The time point was: newly diagnosed GD, antithyroid drugs for less than 3 months. From PBMCs, RNA was extracted and then used to make the TCR library. iRepertoire HTBI primers and Arm-PCR of CDR3 regions built TCR beta libraries. TCRdb used MiXCR to reprocess the multiplex PCR reads, holding one entry per CDR3 protein. The sample lists under 300,000 distinct CDR3 sequences; 20% were seen once. This specimen belongs to a study of regulatory T cells in long-lasting Graves disease. Study-level findings and limits: The persistent group shared 2,741 public clonotypes, more than the approximately 890 shared by new patients. Thyroid tissue went unexamined; only peripheral blood was analyzed. TRBV28, TRBJ1-2 and TRBJ2-5 were segments that persistent disease favored.

V was shortened by 8 bases and J by 7 bases, with 18 bases between the two germline ends. The CDR3 runs 14 residues. Germline V gene sequence: CDR1 SNHLY, CDR2 FYNNEI. The chain uses TRBV2 and TRBJ1-5, with D uncertain. The source of this sequence is a female donor with Graves disease. Sample: peripheral blood mononuclear cells (PBMCs), taken at new diagnosis, from a patient treated with antithyroid drugs. The CDR3: CASESGPSGQPQHF. The CDR3 DNA reads as TGTGCCAGCGAGAGCGGACCTTCGGGACAGCCCCAGCATTTT.